This entry lists 13 T cell receptor beta chains sequenced from one sample in a study of blood T cell repertoires in COVID-19. Here immunoSEQ multiplex PCR was the method, and the copy in TCRdb shows in-frame clones only, minus some. The sample yields 50,000 or so clones, about 85% seen once. The sequenced sample was peripheral blood. Receptor source: a man aged 50-60 years with acute or convalescent COVID-19.

The chain employs TRBV6-5 and TRBJ2-1; D not resolved. The CDR3 covers 13 residues. Germline V gives CDR1 MNHEY, CDR2 SVGAGI. V lost 2 bases to trimming and J lost 5 bases, with 7 bases between them. The CDR3 sequence is CASSYQTNNEQFF. CDR3 DNA: TGTGCCAGCAGTTACCAAACTAACAATGAGCAGTTCTTC.

V and J are TRBV2 and TRBJ1-3; D call uncertain. CDR1 is SNHLY and CDR2 is FYNNEI in the germline V gene. V lost 5 bases to trimming and J lost 0 bases, with 20 bases between them. The CDR3 covers 18 residues. CDR3 DNA: TGTGCCAGCAGTTATTCCATTGACATTATGGACTCTGGAAACACCATATATTTT. The encoded protein is CASSYSIDIMDSGNTIYF.

This chain links TRBV24-1 with TRBJ1-6, with D possibly being TRBD1 (6 bases). Germline CDR1 and CDR2: KGHDR and SFDVKD. V was pared by 12 bases and J by 2 bases, with 19 bases between. The CDR3 extends over 16 amino acids. The DNA for the CDR3 is TGTGCCGGAGAGGGGGAAAATAGCCCCTATAATTCACCCCTCCACTTT. Translation gives CAGEGENSPYNSPLHF.

This chain connects TRBV6-5 to TRBJ2-7, with 12 bases that match TRBD1. J gave up 4 bases and V 6 bases, and 7 bases lay outside the gene matches. From germline, CDR1 is MNHEY and CDR2 SVGAGI. The CDR3 contains 15 residues. CDR3 DNA: TGTGCCAGCAGCACCGGGACAGGGGGCGGGTACGAGCAGTACTTC. Amino acid sequence: CASSTGTGGGYEQYF.

The gene calls are TRBV6-2 or TRBV6-3 and TRBJ2-2; 7 nucleotides line up with TRBD1. The V gene's germline CDR1 is MNHEY and CDR2 SVGEGT. This CDR3 is built from 14 residues. The trim removed 5 bases at V and 6 bases at J, leaving 6 bases unmatched. CDR3 sequence (DNA): TGTGCCAGCAGTACTGACAGGGCGGCCGGGGAGCTGTTTTTT. It translates to CASSTDRAAGELFF.

The rearrangement joins TRBV4-2 to TRBJ1-2; tentative D call: TRBD1 (5 bases). The CDR3 is made up of 16 amino acids. The V gene's germline CDR1 is LGHNA and CDR2 YNFKEQ. V was trimmed by 1 base and J by 3 bases, leaving 15 bases between them. The CDR3 spells CASSQGGLREDYGYTF. CDR3 DNA sequence: TGTGCCAGCAGCCAAGGGGGCCTCAGGGAGGACTATGGCTACACCTTC.

The J gene is TRBJ1-3, the V gene TRBV13; D is unclear. This CDR3 is 13 amino acids long. The V end was cut by 1 base, the J end by 4 bases, with 5 bases between. CDR1 is PRHDT, CDR2 FYEKMQ, per germline (reference sequence). This chain's CDR3 is CASSLDRGNTIYF. DNA of the CDR3: TGTGCCAGCAGCTTAGATCGGGGAAACACCATATATTTT.

The chain uses TRBV19 and TRBJ1-2, with D possibly TRBD1 on 6 matching bases. CDR1 is LNHDA and CDR2 is SQIVND in the germline V gene (reference sequence). V was cut by 8 bases and J by 13 bases, with 23 bases left in between. The CDR3 loop spans 13 amino acids. CDR3 sequence reads: CASSSDRMSGITF. In nucleotides, the CDR3 is TGTGCCAGTTCCTCCGACAGGATGTCTGGGATCACCTTC. Full variable domain (remainder filled in from reference TRBV19 and TRBJ1-2): DGGITQSPKYLFRKEGQNVTLSCEQNLNHDAMYWYRQDPGQGLRLIYYSQIVNDFQKGDIAEGYSVSREKKESFPLTVTSAQKNPTAFYLCASSSDRMSGITFGSGTRLTVV.

The gene calls are TRBV14 and TRBJ2-1; TRBD2 agrees at 10 bases. Trimming at V came to 5 bases and at J to 2 bases, leaving 3 bases not matched to a gene. Germline values: CDR1 SGHDN, CDR2 FVKESK. This CDR3 is 15 amino acids long. The CDR3 spells CASSLAGGAYNEQFF. CDR3 DNA sequence: TGTGCCAGCAGCTTAGCGGGAGGAGCCTACAATGAGCAGTTCTTC.

V is TRBV5-1 and J is TRBJ2-1; D is unclear. CDR1 and CDR2 (germline): SGHRS, YFSETQ. V was pared by 0 bases and J by 0 bases, with 4 bases between. CDR3 length: 14 residues. The CDR3 DNA reads TGCGCCAGCAGCTTGGGCGGCTCCTACAATGAGCAGTTCTTC. The encoded protein is CASSLGGSYNEQFF.

The chain is built from TRBV7-9 and TRBJ2-7; 9 bases match TRBD1. Trimming cost V 1 base and J 0 bases; bases outside gene matches: 1. Germline CDR1 is SEHNR and CDR2 is FQNEAQ (reference sequence). This CDR3 has 15 residues. CDR3 loop: CASSLGDRASYEQYF. The CDR3 DNA reads as TGTGCCAGCAGCTTAGGGGACAGGGCCTCCTACGAGCAGTACTTC.

The chain employs TRBV7-9 and TRBJ2-5, with 9 positions matching TRBD2. Germline assignment: CDR1 SEHNR and CDR2 FQNEAQ (reference sequence). The trim removed 2 bases at V and 1 base at J, leaving 5 bases unmatched. CDR3 size: 16 residues. The CDR3 here is CASSLMGGGVQETQYF. The CDR3 DNA is TGTGCCAGCAGCTTAATGGGCGGGGGGGTCCAAGAGACCCAGTACTTC.

V gene TRBV9 combines with J gene TRBJ2-1; D unresolved. Germline values: CDR1 SGDLS, CDR2 YYNGEE. This CDR3 comprises 16 residues. V dropped 0 bases and J dropped 1 base, with 11 bases sitting between them. DNA of the CDR3: TGTGCCAGCAGCGTAGGAGGAACCTTATCCTACAATGAGCAGTTCTTC. It codes for CASSVGGTLSYNEQFF.